Listed below are T cell receptor beta chains from one sample, sequenced in a study of shared clonotypes between healthy human individuals. TCRdb keeps only in-frame clones here, not all; method: immunoSEQ multiplex PCR. The repertoire holds some 2 million clones, 85% to 95% seen once, with roughly 1% in the top ten. The sequenced material came from naive CD8+ T cells sorted from blood. The receptors shown here come from a man between 18 and 35 years old in good health. The CDR3 runs from the conserved cysteine through the conserved F or W. Each record gives: clone size, D gene, V gene, J gene, CDR3 protein, CDR3 DNA. D genes are given only for firm matches. Not every row has a clone size; where given, it reads once, few, many or a size class.

-	-	TRBV19	TRBJ1-1	CASSIAAGLIEF	TGTGCCAGTAGTATAGCTGCAGGTCTGATCGAATTT
-	TRBD2	TRBV7-8	TRBJ2-1	CASSLRRLADKPSYNEQFF	TGTGCCAGCAGCTTACGTCGTCTAGCGGATAAGCCCTCCTACAATGAGCAGTTCTTC
-	-	TRBV7-2	TRBJ2-3	CASSLEMAGTYTDTQYF	TGTGCCAGCAGCTTGGAAATGGCGGGGACGTACACAGATACGCAGTATTTT
-	-	TRBV9	TRBJ1-2	CASSANNYGYTF	TGTGCCAGCAGCGCTAATAACTATGGCTACACCTTC
-	-	TRBV6-5	TRBJ1-1	CASSYSAQAMNTEAFF	TGTGCCAGCAGTTACTCGGCCCAAGCCATGAACACTGAAGCTTTCTTT
once	-	TRBV28	TRBJ1-6	CASSVIGLGSPLHF	TGTGCCAGCAGCGTGATCGGCCTAGGGTCACCCCTCCACTTT
-	TRBD1	TRBV19	TRBJ1-2	CASSIDLDRGYGYTF	TGTGCCAGTAGTATAGATCTCGACAGGGGCTATGGCTACACCTTC
-	-	TRBV21-1	TRBJ1-5	CASSIRGGERNQPQHF	TGTGCCAGCAGCATCAGGGGAGGGGAACGCAATCAGCCCCAGCATTTT
-	-	TRBV10-3	TRBJ2-3	CAISEGGVTQYF	TGTGCCATCAGTGAAGGCGGCGTTACGCAGTATTTT
-	-	TRBV7-2	TRBJ1-6	CASSLESSYNSPLHF	TGTGCCAGCAGCTTAGAAAGCTCCTATAATTCACCCCTCCACTTT
-	-	TRBV15	TRBJ1-3	CATSRDRGAGNTIYF	TGTGCCACCAGCAGAGATAGAGGGGCTGGAAACACCATATATTTT
-	TRBD1	TRBV18	TRBJ2-7	CASSLGTDYEQYF	TGTGCCAGCTCACTCGGGACAGACTACGAGCAGTACTTC
once	TRBD2	TRBV13	TRBJ2-7	CASSYRRMTSGVLPVRGYYEQYF	TGTGCCAGCAGCTACAGACGAATGACTAGCGGGGTATTACCGGTGAGGGGTTACTACGAGCAGTACTTC
once	-	TRBV18	TRBJ2-1	CASSPLYSLANEQFF	TGTGCCAGCTCACCACTGTACAGCCTCGCAAATGAGCAGTTCTTC
-	-	TRBV5-6	TRBJ2-7	CASSIDMEAYEQYF	TGTGCCAGCAGCATAGACATGGAGGCCTACGAGCAGTACTTC
-	-	TRBV19	TRBJ1-1	CASSAMVGVMTEAFF	TGTGCCAGTAGCGCCATGGTCGGGGTAATGACTGAAGCTTTCTTT
-	TRBD1	TRBV7-3	TRBJ2-7	CASSLTGTGNEQYF	TGTGCCAGCAGCCTAACCGGGACAGGGAACGAGCAGTACTTC
-	TRBD2	TRBV11-2	TRBJ2-2	CASQGGTSVTGELFF	TGTGCCAGCCAAGGCGGAACTAGCGTCACCGGGGAGCTGTTTTTT
-	-	TRBV27	TRBJ2-3	CASSSQGSSTDTQYF	TGTGCCAGCAGTTCTCAGGGGTCCTCCACAGATACGCAGTATTTT
-	TRBD2	TRBV14	TRBJ2-3	CASSPETGTSGKMGSTDTQYF	TGTGCCAGCAGCCCAGAAACCGGGACTAGCGGGAAAATGGGGAGCACAGATACGCAGTATTTT
-	TRBD2	TRBV9	TRBJ2-2	CASSPGAGGYGTGELFF	TGTGCCAGCAGCCCAGGGGCGGGAGGGTACGGCACCGGGGAGCTGTTTTTT
-	TRBD2	TRBV11-3	TRBJ2-3	CASSFTSGGYDTQYF	TGTGCCAGCAGCTTTACTAGCGGGGGCTATGATACGCAGTATTTT
-	TRBD1	TRBV2	TRBJ1-1	CASRDTGEPEAFF	TGTGCCAGCAGAGATACAGGGGAACCTGAAGCTTTCTTT
-	-	TRBV27	TRBJ2-7	CASSLGLLGEQYF	TGTGCCAGCAGTTTAGGTCTCCTAGGCGAGCAGTACTTC
-	-	TRBV6-5	TRBJ2-7	CASTSAPSVAYEQYF	TGTGCCAGCACCTCCGCGCCTAGCGTGGCCTACGAGCAGTACTTC
-	-	TRBV28	TRBJ1-2	CASSFGHPYGYTF	TGTGCCAGCAGTTTCGGTCATCCTTATGGCTACACCTTC
-	TRBD1	TRBV27	TRBJ2-7	CASSFSTGQAVYEQYF	TGTGCCAGCAGTTTTTCGACAGGACAGGCGGTCTACGAGCAGTACTTC
-	TRBD2	TRBV6-1	TRBJ2-7	CASSGTSDPYEQYF	TGTGCCAGCAGCGGGACTAGCGACCCCTACGAGCAGTACTTC
-	TRBD2	TRBV15	TRBJ2-1	CATSSDIPSGSRFF	TGTGCCACCAGCAGCGACATCCCGAGCGGGAGCAGGTTCTTC
-	TRBD1	TRBV5-1	TRBJ2-7	CASSPVGTGTYEQYF	TGCGCCAGCAGCCCGGTCGGGACAGGGACCTACGAGCAGTACTTC
-	-	TRBV27	TRBJ2-7	CASSPDFPAINEQYF	TGTGCCAGCAGTCCCGACTTTCCCGCTATCAACGAGCAGTACTTC
-	-	TRBV2	TRBJ2-5	CASSDWTGETQYF	TGTGCCAGCAGTGATTGGACGGGAGAGACCCAGTACTTC
-	-	TRBV30	TRBJ1-2	CAWSAMGLYGYTF	TGTGCCTGGAGTGCGATGGGCCTCTATGGCTACACCTTC
-	TRBD1	TRBV5-5	TRBJ1-2	CASSLRIPGQGNYGYTF	TGTGCCAGCAGCTTACGGATTCCGGGACAGGGCAACTATGGCTACACCTTC
-	-	TRBV7-9	TRBJ2-5	CASSLEVREETQYF	TGTGCCAGCAGCTTAGAGGTTAGGGAAGAGACCCAGTACTTC
-	-	TRBV19	TRBJ2-7	CASSIAGGGYEQYF	TGTGCCAGTAGTATAGCGGGGGGCGGATACGAGCAGTACTTC
-	-	TRBV2	TRBJ1-4	CASLKNLGTEKLFF	TGTGCCAGCCTAAAGAATCTAGGGACGGAAAAACTGTTTTTT
-	-	TRBV19	TRBJ2-7	CASSPRPSPLYEQYF	TGTGCCAGTAGTCCTCGGCCCTCCCCCCTCTACGAGCAGTACTTC
-	TRBD1	TRBV4-1	TRBJ2-7	CASSQWRQGEAYEQYF	TGCGCCAGCAGCCAATGGAGACAGGGGGAGGCCTACGAGCAGTACTTC
once	TRBD1	TRBV27	TRBJ1-6	CASSLTGTGNSPLHF	TGTGCCAGCAGTTTAACTGGGACAGGGAATTCACCCCTCCACTTT
-	-	TRBV9	TRBJ1-1	CASSVVRTTEAFF	TGTGCCAGCAGCGTAGTCAGGACCACTGAAGCTTTCTTT
-	TRBD1	TRBV4-1	TRBJ2-7	CASSQWDRSYEQYF	TGCGCCAGCAGCCAATGGGACAGATCCTACGAGCAGTACTTC
-	TRBD1	TRBV6-6	TRBJ1-1	CAGRGQGNTEAFF	TGTGCCGGCAGGGGGCAGGGGAACACTGAAGCTTTCTTT
-	-	TRBV21-1	TRBJ2-7	CASSKAGGVGSYEQYF	TGTGCCAGCAGCAAAGCGGGGGGAGTCGGCTCCTACGAGCAGTACTTC
-	-	TRBV2	TRBJ1-1	CASIRNQNTEAFF	TGTGCCAGCATACGCAACCAGAACACTGAAGCTTTCTTT
-	TRBD1	TRBV5-1	TRBJ2-7	CASSPRTGNYEQYF	TGCGCCAGCAGCCCTAGGACAGGGAACTACGAGCAGTACTTC
-	-	TRBV6-5	TRBJ1-1	CASSYSEGPEAFF	TGTGCCAGCAGTTACTCGGAGGGGCCTGAAGCTTTCTTT
few	-	TRBV4-1	TRBJ1-5	CASSQDQGDQPQHF	TGCGCCAGCAGCCAAGATCAGGGCGATCAGCCCCAGCATTTT
-	-	TRBV13	TRBJ2-1	CASSPDSHNEQFF	TGTGCCAGCAGCCCGGACAGCCACAATGAGCAGTTCTTC
-	-	TRBV11-2	TRBJ2-2	CASSHDNYTGELFF	TGTGCCAGCAGCCATGACAACTACACCGGGGAGCTGTTTTTT
-	-	TRBV10-1	TRBJ1-1	CASTPGGMNTEAFF	TGCGCCAGCACCCCTGGGGGGATGAACACTGAAGCTTTCTTT
-	-	TRBV18	TRBJ2-7	CASSPGPSYEQYF	TGTGCCAGCTCACCGGGGCCTTCCTACGAGCAGTACTTC
once	TRBD2	TRBV9	TRBJ2-7	CASSVEIGAGVSEQYF	TGTGCCAGCAGCGTAGAAATCGGGGCGGGAGTGAGCGAGCAGTACTTC
-	TRBD1	TRBV7-6	TRBJ1-2	CASSPETGGGYGYTF	TGTGCCAGCAGTCCAGAAACAGGGGGCGGCTATGGCTACACCTTC